The 14 T cell receptor beta chains below come from one sample, sequenced in a study of TIL therapy for anti-PD-1-resistant metastatic lung cancer (dated by TCRdb to the early 2020s). The sample's time point, from its label and the paper: pre-treatment sample, taken before nivolumab and TIL therapy. The baseline tumor samples, taken from the same resection that was used to grow TIL, were excised metastases, most often pleural nodules or supraclavicular lymph nodes. The immunoSEQ v3 hsTCRB kit was used to amplify TCR beta CDR3 regions from genomic DNA through bias-controlled multiplex PCR. The table was pulled from immuneACCESS by TCRdb, which kept in-frame rearrangements only. Such tables lose some clones; where checked, under half of the loss comes from unresolved V genes, and the rest has no known cause. The sample profile shows approximately 11,000 clones; about 61% of them were found once. The top ten constitute 7.4% of the sample.

This specimen consisted of tumor tissue, obtained at baseline. These receptors were obtained from a person aged 25-85 years with non-small cell lung cancer.

This rearrangement joins TRBV9 to TRBJ1-2; no definite D call. V shed 2 bases and J shed 1 base, with 9 bases lying between them. CDR1 SGDLS and CDR2 YYNGEE come from the germline V gene. The CDR3 runs 14 residues. CDR3 residues: CASSVGLDNYGYTF. CDR3 bases: TGTGCCAGCAGCGTCGGACTGGATAACTATGGCTACACCTTC.

This rearrangement joins TRBV7-3 to TRBJ2-1; the D gene is possibly TRBD2 (5 bases). Trimming cost V 2 bases and J 5 bases, with 13 bases left between them. The CDR3 is 15 amino acids. Germline CDR1 reads SGHTA; CDR2 reads FQGTGA. The CDR3 sequence: CASSLARTRDNEQFF. CDR3 bases: TGTGCCAGCAGCTTAGCGCGAACTAGGGACAATGAGCAGTTCTTC. Variable domain in full (rest from reference TRBV7-3 and TRBJ2-1): GAGVSQTPSNKVTEKGKYVELRCDPISGHTALYWYRQSLGQGPEFLIYFQGTGAADDSGLPNDRFFAVRPEGSVSTLKIQRTERGDSAVYLCASSLARTRDNEQFFGPGTRLTVL.

This clone is medium-sized. The chain recombines TRBV19 with TRBJ1-5, with D unresolved. The V end lost 3 bases, the J end lost 0 bases, and 9 bases lay between the germline ends. This CDR3 comprises 15 residues. The V gene's germline CDR1 is LNHDA and CDR2 SQIVND (reference sequence). CDR3 in DNA: TGTGCCAGTAGTATCGGAGGGAATAGCAATCAGCCCCAGCATTTT. Its protein product is CASSIGGNSNQPQHF.

In this sample, this clone turned up a few times. The genes are TRBV14 and TRBJ2-2; D remains ambiguous. From germline, CDR1 is SGHDN and CDR2 FVKESK. Trimming left V 1 base short and J 5 bases short, with 5 bases between. This CDR3 has 13 residues. The CDR3 DNA sequence: TGTGCCAGCAGCCAAGTTTATACCGGGGAGCTGTTTTTT. Amino acids: CASSQVYTGELFF.

This clone was counted only a few times. The chain is built from TRBV25-1 and TRBJ1-4; TRBD1 matches 8 bases. The CDR3 is 15 residues long. Germline CDR1 and CDR2: MGHDK and SYGVNS. V was clipped by 6 bases and J by 6 bases; unmatched bases: 9. In DNA form, the CDR3 reads TGTGCCAGCAGGATAAGCGGGACAGGCCATGAAAAACTGTTTTTT. Residues: CASRISGTGHEKLFF.

The chain joins TRBV10-1 to TRBJ1-2; TRBD1 agrees at 7 bases. Trimming took 5 bases from V and 1 from J; bases not matched to a gene: 7. The germline CDR1 and CDR2 sequences are WNHNN and SYGVQD (reference sequence). The CDR3 has 15 residues. Here the CDR3 reads CASSPPGQHNYGYTF. As DNA, the CDR3 is TGCGCCAGCAGTCCTCCGGGACAGCATAACTATGGCTACACCTTC.

The chain recombines TRBV10-3 with TRBJ1-5; D not certain. The germline V and J ends were trimmed by 2 bases and 6 bases, with 8 bases remaining between them. CDR1 ENHRY and CDR2 SYGVKD come from the germline V gene. The CDR3 has 13 residues. The CDR3 sequence: CAISENPGQPQHF. CDR3 in DNA: TGTGCCATCAGTGAGAATCCTGGTCAGCCCCAGCATTTT.

V is TRBV5-6 and J is TRBJ2-2, with TRBD1 as a possible D gene (6 bases). V shed 5 bases and J shed 7 bases, with 21 bases lying between them. The CDR3 length is 16 residues. Germline V lookup: CDR1 SGHDT, CDR2 YYEEEE. In DNA, the CDR3 is TGTGCCAGCAGTTACGACTACAGGGAACAGGACGGGGAGCTGTTTTTT. Its protein is CASSYDYREQDGELFF.

Here the CDR3 reads CASSTQGNMNTEAFF. The CDR3 coding sequence is TGTGCCAGCAGCACACAGGGTAATATGAACACTGAAGCTTTCTTT. This chain links TRBV11-2 with TRBJ1-1; tentatively, D is TRBD1 (6 bases). This CDR3 is built from 15 residues. In germline, CDR1 is SGHAT, CDR2 FQNNGV. Trimming pared 5 bases from V and 0 bases from J, leaving 13 bases between.

The chain is built from TRBV4-1 and TRBJ2-3, with D maybe TRBD2 (6 bases). The CDR3 covers 16 residues. The germline V and J ends were trimmed by 5 bases and 1 base, with 16 bases remaining between them. Germline CDR1 is MGHRA and CDR2 is YSYEKL. CDR3 sequence: CASSGGTPLRTDTQYF. In DNA, the CDR3 is TGCGCCAGCAGCGGCGGGACCCCTCTTCGCACAGATACGCAGTATTTT.

V is TRBV30 and J is TRBJ2-4; 7 positions agree with TRBD1. V gave up 5 bases and J gave up 7 bases; unmatched junction bases: 5. Germline V lookup: CDR1 GTSNPN, CDR2 SVGIG (reference sequence). This CDR3 spans 12 amino acids. The CDR3 bases are TGTGCCTGGGACAAGGGACAGAACATTCAGTACTTC. Its protein is CAWDKGQNIQYF.

The chain uses TRBV6-5 and TRBJ2-4, with 9 bases identical to TRBD1. Germline trimming cut 4 bases from V and 3 bases from J; bases unmatched to any gene: 1. The CDR3 is 14 amino acids. Germline CDR1 MNHEY, CDR2 SVGAGI. CDR3 nucleotide sequence: TGTGCCAGCAGTTGGACAGGGGACAAAAACATTCAGTACTTC. Encoded protein: CASSWTGDKNIQYF.

The V gene is TRBV6-1, the J gene TRBJ2-1; D ambiguous. The length of the CDR3 is 14 residues. Trimming pared 1 base from V and 7 bases from J, leaving 11 bases between. CDR1 and CDR2 from the germline V gene are MNHNS and SASEGT. This CDR3 reads CASSEGAGFNEQFF. The CDR3, as DNA: TGTGCCAGCAGTGAAGGAGCTGGATTTAATGAGCAGTTCTTC.

V gene TRBV2 combines with J gene TRBJ1-6; D not resolved. Germline V gene data show CDR1 as SNHLY and CDR2 as FYNNEI. Trimming took off 3 bases at V and 4 bases at J, with 10 bases between the two ends. This CDR3 has 15 amino acids. CDR3 bases: TGTGCCAGCAGTGAGGAGCTCCCTTATAATTCACCCCTCCACTTT. It is translated as CASSEELPYNSPLHF.